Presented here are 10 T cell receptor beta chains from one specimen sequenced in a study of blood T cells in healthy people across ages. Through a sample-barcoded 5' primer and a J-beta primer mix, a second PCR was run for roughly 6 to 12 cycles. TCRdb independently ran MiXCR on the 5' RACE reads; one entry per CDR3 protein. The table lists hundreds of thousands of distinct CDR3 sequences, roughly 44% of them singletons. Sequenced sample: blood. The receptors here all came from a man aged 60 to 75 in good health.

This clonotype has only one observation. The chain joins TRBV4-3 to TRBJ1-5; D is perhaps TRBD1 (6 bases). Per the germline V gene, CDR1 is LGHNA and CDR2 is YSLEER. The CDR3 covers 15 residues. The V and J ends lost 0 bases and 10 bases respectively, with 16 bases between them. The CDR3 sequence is CASSQDGDIISPQHF. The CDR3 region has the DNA TGCGCCAGCAGCCAAGATGGGGACATAATCAGCCCCCAGCATTTT.

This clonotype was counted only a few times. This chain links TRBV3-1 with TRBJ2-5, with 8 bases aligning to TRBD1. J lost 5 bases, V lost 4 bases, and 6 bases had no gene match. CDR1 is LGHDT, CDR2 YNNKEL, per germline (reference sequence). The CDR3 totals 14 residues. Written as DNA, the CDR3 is TGTGCCAGCAGCCGCCAGGGGGCTGAGGAGACCCAGTACTTC. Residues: CASSRQGAEETQYF.

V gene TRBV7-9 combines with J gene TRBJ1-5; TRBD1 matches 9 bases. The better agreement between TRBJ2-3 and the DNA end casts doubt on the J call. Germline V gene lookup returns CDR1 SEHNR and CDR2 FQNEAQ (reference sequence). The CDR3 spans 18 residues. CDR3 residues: CASSARGTGSYKGDTQYF. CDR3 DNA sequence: TGTGCCAGCAGCGCGCGCGGGACAGGGTCCTATAAAGGGGATACGCAGTATTTT.

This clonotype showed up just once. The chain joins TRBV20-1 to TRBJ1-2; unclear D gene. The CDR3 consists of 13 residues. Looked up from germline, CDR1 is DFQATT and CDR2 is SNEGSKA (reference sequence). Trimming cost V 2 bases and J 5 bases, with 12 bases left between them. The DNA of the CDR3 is TGCAGTGCTAGAACCCCAGAGAAGTATGGCTACACCTTC. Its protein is CSARTPEKYGYTF.

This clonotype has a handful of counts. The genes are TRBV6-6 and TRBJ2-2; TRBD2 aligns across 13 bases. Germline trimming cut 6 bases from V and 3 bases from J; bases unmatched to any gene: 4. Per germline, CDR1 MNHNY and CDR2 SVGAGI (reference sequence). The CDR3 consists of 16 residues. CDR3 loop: CASRGTSGDYTGELFF. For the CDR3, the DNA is TGTGCCAGCAGAGGGACTAGCGGGGACTACACCGGGGAGCTGTTTTTT.

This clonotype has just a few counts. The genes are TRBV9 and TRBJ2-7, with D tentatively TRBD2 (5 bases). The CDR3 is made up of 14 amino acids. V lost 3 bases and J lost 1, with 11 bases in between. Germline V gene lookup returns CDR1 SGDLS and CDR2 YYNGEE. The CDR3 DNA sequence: TGTGCCAGCAGCGCTTACGGGGATTCCTACGAGCAGTACTTC. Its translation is CASSAYGDSYEQYF.

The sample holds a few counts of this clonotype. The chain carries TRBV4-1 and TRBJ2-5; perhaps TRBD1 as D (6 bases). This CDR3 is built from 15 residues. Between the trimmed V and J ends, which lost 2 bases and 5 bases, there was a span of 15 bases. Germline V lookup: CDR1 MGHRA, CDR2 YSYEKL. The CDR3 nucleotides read TGCGCCAGCAGCCAAAGACCCACAGGGTGGGAGACCCAGTACTTC. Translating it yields CASSQRPTGWETQYF.

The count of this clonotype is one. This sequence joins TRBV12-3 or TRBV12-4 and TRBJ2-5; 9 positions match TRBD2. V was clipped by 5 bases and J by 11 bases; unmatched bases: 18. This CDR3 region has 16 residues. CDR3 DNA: TGTGCCAGCAGTCCCCGGGGACTAGCAGCCTACAATGAGCAGTACTTC. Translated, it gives CASSPRGLAAYNEQYF.

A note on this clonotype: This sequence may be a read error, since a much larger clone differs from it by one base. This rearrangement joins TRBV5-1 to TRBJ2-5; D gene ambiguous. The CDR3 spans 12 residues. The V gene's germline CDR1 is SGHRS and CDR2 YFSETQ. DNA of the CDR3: TGCCCCAGCAGCTTGTCCCAAGAGACCCAGTACTTC. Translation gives CPSSLSQETQYF.

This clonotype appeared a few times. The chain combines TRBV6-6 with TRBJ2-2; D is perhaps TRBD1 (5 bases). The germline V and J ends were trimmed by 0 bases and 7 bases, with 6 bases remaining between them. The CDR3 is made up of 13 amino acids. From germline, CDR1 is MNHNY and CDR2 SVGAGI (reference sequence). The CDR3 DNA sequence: TGTGCCAGCAGTTACTCTAGGGGCGGGGAGCTGTTTTTT. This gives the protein CASSYSRGGELFF.